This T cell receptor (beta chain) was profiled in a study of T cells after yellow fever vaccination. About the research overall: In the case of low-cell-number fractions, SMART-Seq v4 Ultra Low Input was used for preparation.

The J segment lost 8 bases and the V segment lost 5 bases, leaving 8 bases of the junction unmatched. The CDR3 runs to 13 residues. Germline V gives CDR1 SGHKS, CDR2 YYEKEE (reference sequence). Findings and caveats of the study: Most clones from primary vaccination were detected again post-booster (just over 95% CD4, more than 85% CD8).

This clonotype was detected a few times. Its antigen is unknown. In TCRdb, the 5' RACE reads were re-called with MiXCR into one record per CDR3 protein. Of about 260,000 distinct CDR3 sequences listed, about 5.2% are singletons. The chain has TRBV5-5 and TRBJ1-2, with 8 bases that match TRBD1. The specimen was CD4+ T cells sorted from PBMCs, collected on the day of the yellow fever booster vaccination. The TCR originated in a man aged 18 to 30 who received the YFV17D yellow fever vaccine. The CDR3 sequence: CASSYGQGGGYTF. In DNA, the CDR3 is TGTGCCAGCAGTTATGGACAGGGAGGCGGCTACACCTTC.